These 10 T cell receptor beta chains originate from one sample sequenced in a study of beta chain features in type 1 diabetes. Reverse transcribing all isolated RNA meant expressed TCRB transcripts were sequenced. TCRdb keeps only in-frame clones here, not all; method: immunoSEQ multiplex PCR. The table has a few hundred thousand clones, roughly 12% seen once; the top ten hold more than 0.015%. Sequencing was done on a sample of naive CD4+ T cells from blood. Every receptor here comes from a man aged 18 to 29 in good health.

This sequence joins TRBV11-2 and TRBJ2-1, with D perhaps matching TRBD2 (6 bases). Germline V CDR1 and CDR2: SGHAT, FQNNGV. V was cut by 1 base and J by 7 bases, with 11 bases left in between. The CDR3 loop spans 14 amino acids. CDR3 amino acids: CASSLGRGFNEQFF. For the CDR3, the DNA is TGTGCCAGCAGCTTAGGACGGGGGTTTAATGAGCAGTTCTTC.

This clone was counted between two and nine times. The rearrangement uses TRBV4-2 and TRBJ2-7; 10 bases fit TRBD1. Looked up from germline, CDR1 is LGHNA and CDR2 is YNFKEQ. This CDR3 spans 15 amino acids. V was pared by 1 base and J by 5 bases, with 5 bases of the junction left unmatched. The CDR3 loop is CASSQVDRGLNEQYF. The CDR3 nucleotides are TGTGCCAGCAGCCAAGTGGACAGGGGGTTAAACGAGCAGTACTTC.

The genes are TRBV5-4 and TRBJ2-7; 7 bases are shared with TRBD1. The V gene end was trimmed by 4 bases and the J gene end by 1 base; junction bases not matched to a gene: 8. The germline gives CDR1 SGHNT, CDR2 YYREEE (reference sequence). This CDR3 has 15 amino acids. The CDR3 bases are TGTGCCAGCAGCCACGATCCGGGACAGTCCTACGAGCAGTACTTC. It yields the protein CASSHDPGQSYEQYF.

The J gene is TRBJ2-7, the V gene TRBV7-9, with a tentative D call TRBD2 (6 bases). V lost 5 bases to trimming and J lost 1 base, with 12 bases between them. This CDR3 spans 14 amino acids. CDR1 is SEHNR and CDR2 is FQNEAQ in the germline V gene (reference sequence). CDR3 sequence (DNA): TGTGCCAGCAGCCGTGTGGGGGGATCCTACGAGCAGTACTTC. It encodes CASSRVGGSYEQYF.

This rearrangement joins TRBV7-6 to TRBJ2-6, with D unclear. The CDR3 contains 17 residues. From germline, CDR1 is SGHVS and CDR2 FNYEAQ. V lost 5 bases to trimming and J lost 4 bases, with 18 bases between them. The CDR3 DNA reads as TGTGCCAGCAGCCCCCTAATGCAAATCAAAGGGGCCAACGTCCTGACTTTC. This gives the protein CASSPLMQIKGANVLTF.

The V call is TRBV7-9, the J call TRBJ2-2; possible D gene TRBD2, 6 bases. Germline CDR1 reads SEHNR; CDR2 reads FQNEAQ (reference sequence). The V end lost 6 bases, the J end lost 3 bases, and 23 bases lay between the germline ends. The CDR3 totals 18 residues. The CDR3 nucleotides are TGTGCCAGCAGGCCAAACCTCAAGACCCGGGAGCACACCGGGGAGCTGTTTTTT. Amino acid sequence: CASRPNLKTREHTGELFF.

This clone showed up just once. This chain joins TRBV30 and TRBJ1-3, with D uncertain. This CDR3 is 14 amino acids long. The germline V gene has CDR1 GTSNPN and CDR2 SVGIG (reference sequence). V dropped 1 base and J dropped 0 bases, with 7 bases sitting between them. DNA for the CDR3: TGTGCCTGGAGTGGGCCCGACTCTGGAAACACCATATATTTT. This gives the protein CAWSGPDSGNTIYF. The complete variable domain, with remaining parts taken from reference TRBV30 and TRBJ1-3, reads SQTIHQWPATLVQPVGSPLSLECTVEGTSNPNLYWYRQAAGRGLQLLFYSVGIGQISSEVPQNLSASRPQDRQFILSSKKLLLSDSGFYLCAWSGPDSGNTIYFGEGSWLTVV.

CDR3 region: CASSGTGRGAPYEQYF. The CDR3 nucleotides read TGTGCCAGCAGCGGGACAGGGAGGGGAGCGCCCTACGAGCAGTACTTC. J is TRBJ2-7 and V is TRBV5-4, with 9 bases identical to TRBD1. With V trimmed by 4 bases and J by 2 bases, 10 bases remained unmatched. The CDR3 extends over 16 amino acids. Germline CDR1 and CDR2: SGHNT and YYREEE (reference sequence).

In its sample, this clone was seen a few times. The chain uses TRBV5-1 and TRBJ2-3; TRBD1 is a possible D gene (6 bases). This CDR3 is 13 amino acids long. The germline V and J ends were trimmed by 2 bases and 9 bases, with 13 bases remaining between them. CDR1 and CDR2 (germline): SGHRS, YFSETQ. The CDR3 loop is CASSFLRQETQYF. DNA of the CDR3: TGCGCCAGCAGCTTTCTCAGACAGGAAACGCAGTATTTT.

This clone was counted a few times. This chain links TRBV6-9 with TRBJ1-5; no reliable D call. CDR1 is MNHGY and CDR2 is SVAAGI in the germline V gene. Trimming took off 4 bases at V and 7 bases at J, with 11 bases between the two ends. This CDR3 spans 13 amino acids. CDR3 DNA sequence: TGTGCCAGCAGTTCCCCCCGGGAACAGCCCCAGCATTTT. Amino acids: CASSSPREQPQHF.